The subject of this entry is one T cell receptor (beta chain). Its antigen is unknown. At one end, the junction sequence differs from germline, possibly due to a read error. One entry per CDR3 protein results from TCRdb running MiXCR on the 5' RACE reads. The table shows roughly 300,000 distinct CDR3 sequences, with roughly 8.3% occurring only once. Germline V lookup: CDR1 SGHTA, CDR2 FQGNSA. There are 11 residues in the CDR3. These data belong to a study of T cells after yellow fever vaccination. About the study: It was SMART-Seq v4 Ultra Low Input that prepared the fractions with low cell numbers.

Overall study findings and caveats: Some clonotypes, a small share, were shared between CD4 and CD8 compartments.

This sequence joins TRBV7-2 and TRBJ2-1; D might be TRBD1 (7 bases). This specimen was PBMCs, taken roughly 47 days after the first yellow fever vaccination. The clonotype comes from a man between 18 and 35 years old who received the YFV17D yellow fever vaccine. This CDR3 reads CASQGGYEQLF. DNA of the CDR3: TGTGCCAGTCAGGGGGGATACGAGCAGCTCTTC.